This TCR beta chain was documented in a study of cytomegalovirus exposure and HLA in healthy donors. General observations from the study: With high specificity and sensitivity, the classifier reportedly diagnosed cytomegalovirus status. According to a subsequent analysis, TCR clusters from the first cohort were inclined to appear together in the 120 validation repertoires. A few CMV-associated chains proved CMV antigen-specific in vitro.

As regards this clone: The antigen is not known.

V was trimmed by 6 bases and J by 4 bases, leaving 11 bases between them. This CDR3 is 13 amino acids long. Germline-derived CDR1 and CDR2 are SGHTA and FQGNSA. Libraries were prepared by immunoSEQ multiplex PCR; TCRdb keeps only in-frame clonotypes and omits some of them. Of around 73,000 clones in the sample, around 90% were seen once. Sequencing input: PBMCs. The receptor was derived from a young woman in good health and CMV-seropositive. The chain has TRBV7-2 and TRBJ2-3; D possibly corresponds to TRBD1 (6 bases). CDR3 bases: TGTGCCAGCAGTTCAGGGGAAGCAGATACGCAGTATTTT. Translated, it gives CASSSGEADTQYF.